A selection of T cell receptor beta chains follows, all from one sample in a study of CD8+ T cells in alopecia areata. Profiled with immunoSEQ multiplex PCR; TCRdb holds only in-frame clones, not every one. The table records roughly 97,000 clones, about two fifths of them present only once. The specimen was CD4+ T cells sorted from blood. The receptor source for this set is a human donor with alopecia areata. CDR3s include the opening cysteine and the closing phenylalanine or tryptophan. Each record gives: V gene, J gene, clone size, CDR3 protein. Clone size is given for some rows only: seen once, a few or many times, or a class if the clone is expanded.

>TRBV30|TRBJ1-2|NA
CAWSVQGANYGYTF
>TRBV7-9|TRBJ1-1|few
CASSLGDIENTEAFF
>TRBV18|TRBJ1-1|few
CASSGVNTEAFF
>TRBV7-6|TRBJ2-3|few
CASSLAQGPSTDTQYF
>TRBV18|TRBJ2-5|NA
CASSPGREIQETQYF
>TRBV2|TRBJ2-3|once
CASSRGGGTDTQYF
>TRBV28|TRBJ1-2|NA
CASNSRGPRGGYTF
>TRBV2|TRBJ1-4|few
CASKGGVTNEKLFF
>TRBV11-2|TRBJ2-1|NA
CASSLVGSAVSYNEQFF
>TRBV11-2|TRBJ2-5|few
CASSGQGARETQYF
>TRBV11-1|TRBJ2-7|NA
CASSPRETGGYEQYF
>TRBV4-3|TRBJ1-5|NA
CASSQEWRPRPQHF
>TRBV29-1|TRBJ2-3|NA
CSVESGTRLRTDTQYF
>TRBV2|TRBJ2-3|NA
CASSEATGQGTDTQYF
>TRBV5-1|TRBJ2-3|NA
CASSLDLLAGGTDTQYF
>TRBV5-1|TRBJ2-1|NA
CASSLIRTSPGNEQFF